Described below is a single TCR beta chain sequence and its context. Its antigen is not known. CDR1 SGHTA and CDR2 FQGNSA come from the germline V gene. The CDR3 spans 16 residues. Trimming pared 2 bases from V and 3 bases from J, leaving 15 bases between. The source of the sample is a study of CD4 T cells in relation to SARS-CoV-2 and coronaviruses. Study at large: The negative reference was HIV-1 Nef peptide pool or peptide-free culture. The study's findings and limits: Monoreactive clones expanded significantly more to SARS-CoV-2 than crossreactive clones did. The cross-reactivity analysis covered only spike protein, not other viral proteins.

TCRdb's copy holds only in-frame clones and misses some; the assay was immunoSEQ multiplex PCR. The table records about 29,000 clones, around three quarters of them present only once. Unexposed donor CD4+ T cells date from 2011-2018, before the COVID-19 pandemic. CD4+ T cells were isolated from the cells after around 9 days of culture. Cells permitting, SARS-CoV-2 S/N and four cold-coronavirus spikes were tested on unexposed-donor CD4+ T cells. The sequence was collected from a human donor in good health. The sequenced sample was CD4+ T cells from PBMCs, cultured in vitro. The chain employs TRBV7-2 and TRBJ2-3, with D perhaps matching TRBD1 (6 bases). CDR3 region: CASSLTGSPGTDTQYF. The CDR3 DNA reads as TGTGCCAGCAGCTTAACAGGGTCCCCTGGGACAGATACGCAGTATTTT.